Presented here are 5 T cell receptor beta chains from one specimen sequenced in a study of T cells in Graves' hyperthyroidism and ophthalmopathy. Amplified regions were TCR beta CDR3 sequences from RNA transcripts. First-round RT-PCR targeting the TCR CDR3 was performed with the HTBI primer set. One entry per CDR3 protein results from TCRdb running MiXCR on the multiplex PCR reads. The data show approximately 300,000 distinct CDR3 sequences, over 15% seen once. Sequencing input: blood. These receptors came from a woman aged 55-70 years with Graves' ophthalmopathy.

The genes are TRBV14 and TRBJ2-7, with a possible D match to TRBD1 (6 bases). With 4 bases removed from V and 6 bases from J, the gap between germline ends came to 19 bases. The CDR3 covers 15 residues. In germline, CDR1 is SGHDN, CDR2 FVKESK. CDR3 coding DNA: TGTGCCAGCAGCCGAGCCGGGACATTCATCTCCGAGCAGTACTTC. It codes for CASSRAGTFISEQYF. Combining the CDR3 with reference TRBV14 and TRBJ2-7 gives the whole variable domain EAGVTQFPSHSVIEKGQTVTLRCDPISGHDNLYWYRRVMGKEIKFLLHFVKESKQDESGMPNNRFLAERTGGTYSTLKVQPAELEDSGVYFCASSRAGTFISEQYFGPGTRLTVT.

Concerning this clonotype: A much larger clone is a single base away; this may be a read error. The J gene is TRBJ2-5, the V gene TRBV12-5; D is uncertain. This CDR3 region has 12 residues. V was pared by 1 base and J by 9 bases, with 9 bases between. CDR1 and CDR2 from the germline V gene are LGHNT and FRNRAP. CDR3 nucleotides: TGTGCTAGTGGTTTGGGGGGAAAGGCCCAGTACTTC. Amino acid sequence: CASGLGGKAQYF.

The rearrangement joins TRBV7-2 to TRBJ2-7, with 7 bases identical to TRBD1. Germline trimming cut 5 bases from V and 2 bases from J; bases unmatched to any gene: 6. CDR3 size: 14 residues. The germline V gene has CDR1 SGHTA and CDR2 FQGNSA. The CDR3 region has the DNA TGTGCCAGCAGCCCGACGACAGGGCCCTACGAGCAGTACTTC. Translating it yields CASSPTTGPYEQYF.

V usage is TRBV30 and J usage is TRBJ2-7; 9 bases are a match to TRBD1. J lost 3 bases, V lost 2 bases, and 5 bases had no gene match. The CDR3 has 14 amino acids. Germline lookup yields CDR1 GTSNPN and CDR2 SVGIG (reference sequence). The CDR3 DNA reads as TGTGCCTGGAGTTCCGGGACAGGGATCTACGAGCAGTACTTC. It encodes CAWSSGTGIYEQYF.

The chain combines TRBV4-3 with TRBJ2-2, with D perhaps matching TRBD1 (5 bases). Trimming left V 0 bases short and J 4 bases short, with 12 bases between. CDR3 size: 16 residues. Germline V gene sequence: CDR1 LGHNA, CDR2 YSLEER. As DNA, the CDR3 is TGCGCCAGCAGCCAAGATGAGACAGTGACCACCGGGGAGCTGTTTTTT. Translation: CASSQDETVTTGELFF.